A single sample gave rise to the 21 T cell receptor beta chains below, sequenced in a study of human T cells and chemical hapten exposure. Time point denoted: patch test 3, about 24 weeks after DPC sensitization. Treatment given: therapeutic diphenylcyclopropenone sensitization with weekly scalp DPC. Via MiXCR, TCRdb re-called the RACE reads, giving one row per CDR3 protein. The sample yields about 170,000 distinct CDR3 sequences, about a quarter seen once. This material consisted of whole blood, taken in connection with sensitization to the hapten diphenylcyclopropenone (DPC). Receptors were obtained from a woman aged 18-30 years with alopecia areata. Some clones in this sample may be carry-over from other donors' samples.

J is TRBJ2-5 and V is TRBV7-2; TRBD1 or TRBD2 may be the D gene (6 bases each). The CDR3 is made up of 16 amino acids. Germline V gene sequence: CDR1 SGHTA, CDR2 FQGNSA. Deletions cut 5 bases from V and 4 bases from J, with 20 bases between. Written as DNA, the CDR3 is TGTGCCAGCAGCCGCCCAGGGAATGGGGGGCGAGAGACCCAGTACTTC. This translates into CASSRPGNGGRETQYF.

This clonotype has a handful of counts. This chain joins TRBV9 and TRBJ2-2, with 11 bases fitting TRBD1. CDR1 and CDR2 from the germline V gene are SGDLS and YYNGEE. The CDR3 length is 16 residues. The ends lost 1 base at V and 3 bases at J; junction bases unmatched: 2. In nucleotides, the CDR3 is TGTGCCAGCAGCGTATGGGACAGGGGGGACACCGGGGAGCTGTTTTTT. This codes for CASSVWDRGDTGELFF.

The rearrangement uses TRBV9 and TRBJ2-1, with 9 nucleotides matching TRBD2. The germline gives CDR1 SGDLS, CDR2 YYNGEE. V lost 3 bases to trimming and J lost 7 bases; unmatched junction nucleotides: 8. This CDR3 comprises 15 residues. The CDR3 nucleotides read TGTGCCAGCAGCGCATCCGGGACTAGCTCTAATGAGCAGTTCTTC. This encodes CASSASGTSSNEQFF.

The chain is built from TRBV5-1 and TRBJ2-1; 12 nucleotides line up with TRBD2. Germline V CDR1 and CDR2: SGHRS, YFSETQ. The V segment lost 3 bases and the J segment 0 bases; nucleotides outside the gene matches: 7. This CDR3 has 18 amino acids. CDR3 nucleotide sequence: TGCGCCAGCAGCTCACTAGCGGGGGGCTTCAGCTCCTACAATGAGCAGTTCTTC. Protein: CASSSLAGGFSSYNEQFF.

The chain combines TRBV6-2 or TRBV6-3 with TRBJ1-5; D not resolved. Trimming cost V 7 bases and J 0 bases, with 10 bases left between them. This CDR3 comprises 14 residues. CDR1 MNHEY and CDR2 SVGEGT come from the germline V gene. CDR3 sequence: CASKEGSSNQPQHF. The CDR3 nucleotides are TGTGCCAGCAAAGAGGGCAGTAGCAATCAGCCCCAGCATTTT.

The V and J genes are TRBV7-6 and TRBJ1-1; D unclear. CDR1 is SGHVS, CDR2 FNYEAQ, per germline. The CDR3 totals 16 residues. The V and J ends lost 1 base and 4 bases respectively, with 16 bases between them. CDR3 loop: CASSLVGSEVTTEAFF. The CDR3 region has the DNA TGTGCCAGCAGCTTAGTTGGGTCCGAAGTCACCACTGAAGCTTTCTTT.

This clonotype occurred many times. V gene TRBV7-8 combines with J gene TRBJ2-7; D is possibly TRBD2 (6 bases). Trimming shortened V by 1 base and J by 2 bases, and 12 bases separated the two germline ends. The CDR3 contains 15 residues. CDR1 is SGHVS and CDR2 is FQNEAQ in the germline V gene. CDR3 protein: CASSLGGGAPYEQYF. CDR3 nucleotides: TGTGCCAGCAGCTTAGGAGGAGGGGCCCCCTACGAGCAGTACTTC.

This clonotype was seen more than once but under ten times. This sequence joins TRBV5-4 and TRBJ2-3; 8 bases match TRBD2. Per the germline V gene, CDR1 is SGHNT and CDR2 is YYREEE (reference sequence). The CDR3 spans 14 residues. V shed 7 bases and J 4 bases; nucleotides not matched to a gene: 8. The CDR3 nucleotides are TGTGCCAGCTCAGCGGGAGAAAGGTCAGATACGCAGTATTTT. Residues: CASSAGERSDTQYF.

In its sample, this clonotype was seen once. The rearrangement links TRBV2 to TRBJ1-1, with unresolved D. V gave up 11 bases and J gave up 3 bases, with 16 bases separating them. CDR1 is SNHLY, CDR2 FYNNEI, per germline. This CDR3 spans 13 amino acids. The CDR3 spells CAVTPDLYTEAFF. The CDR3 DNA follows: TGTGCCGTCACACCGGATCTCTACACTGAAGCTTTCTTT. Using reference TRBV2 and TRBJ1-1 for the parts outside the CDR3, the full variable domain is EPEVTQTPSHQVTQMGQEVILRCVPISNHLYFYWYRQILGQKVEFLVSFYNNEISEKSEIFDDQFSVERPDGSNFTLKIRSTKLEDSAMYFCAVTPDLYTEAFFGQGTRLTVV.

This chain connects TRBV4-1 to TRBJ2-3; TRBD2 is a possible D gene (6 bases). CDR3 length: 15 amino acids. Germline assignment: CDR1 MGHRA and CDR2 YSYEKL. The germline V and J ends were trimmed by 3 bases and 3 bases, with 13 bases remaining between them. The CDR3 reads CASSHRLVGTDTQYF. CDR3 in DNA: TGCGCCAGCAGCCACCGACTAGTAGGAACAGATACGCAGTATTTT.

The genes are TRBV4-3 and TRBJ2-1; TRBD2 aligns across 11 bases. There are 16 residues in the CDR3. V shed 1 base and J 5 bases; nucleotides not matched to a gene: 4. The germline V gene encodes CDR1 LGHNA and CDR2 YSLEER. In nucleotides, the CDR3 is TGCGCCAGCAGCCAAGGGGGACTAGCGGAGAACAATGAGCAGTTCTTC. Its translation is CASSQGGLAENNEQFF.

This clonotype was detected only a few times. This chain links TRBV27 with TRBJ1-2, with 10 positions matching TRBD1. J was trimmed by 5 bases and V by 5 bases; bases with no gene match: 5. There are 14 residues in the CDR3. Germline CDR1 and CDR2: MNHEY and SMNVEV (reference sequence). The CDR3 sequence is CASSPTGGGYGYTF. The CDR3 coding sequence is TGTGCCAGCAGTCCGACAGGGGGCGGGTATGGCTACACCTTC.

This clonotype was recorded a few times. The CDR3 bases are TGTGCCAGCAGCTCGGACAGGGTTAATGAAAAACTGTTTTTT. Protein sequence: CASSSDRVNEKLFF. This chain uses TRBV7-2 with TRBJ1-4; the match to TRBD1 covers 8 bases. The germline gives CDR1 SGHTA, CDR2 FQGNSA. The length of the CDR3 is 14 residues. The junction had 2 bases not matched to a gene; V was cut back by 4 bases and J by 4 bases.

CDR3: CSAEGRETFF. In DNA, the CDR3 is TGCAGCGCGGAGGGCAGGGAAACTTTCTTT. The chain employs TRBV29-1 and TRBJ1-1; a weak D match, TRBD1 (5 bases). V was shortened by 7 bases and J by 12 bases, with 15 bases between the two germline ends. The CDR3 contains 10 residues. Germline V lookup: CDR1 SQVTM, CDR2 ANQGSEA.

In its sample, this clonotype was seen a few times. V gene TRBV7-2 combines with J gene TRBJ2-3; TRBD2 might be the D (6 bases). V was clipped by 1 base and J by 2 bases, with 13 bases between them. CDR3 size: 16 residues. Per the germline V gene, CDR1 is SGHTA and CDR2 is FQGNSA. This CDR3 is CASSLDRRDLTDTQYF. The DNA for the CDR3 is TGTGCCAGCAGCTTAGATAGGCGGGACCTCACAGATACGCAGTATTTT.

The chain couples TRBV18 to TRBJ1-2; D call uncertain. CDR3 length: 19 amino acids. Germline V gene data show CDR1 as KGHSH and CDR2 as LQKENI. V dropped 6 bases and J dropped 2 bases, with 28 bases sitting between them. Written as DNA, the CDR3 is TGTGCCAGCTCGTCGACCCCGGCGGAGAACCGCTTATCCAACTATGGCTACACCTTC. It is translated as CASSSTPAENRLSNYGYTF.

CDR3 sequence reads: CASRNGLDSDNEQFF. CDR3 bases: TGTGCCAGCCGCAACGGACTCGACAGTGACAATGAGCAGTTCTTC. V usage is TRBV21-1 and J usage is TRBJ2-1; the DNA was not compared with TRBD1, the D call given in the table. TRBV21-1 is given as a pseudogene. The CDR3 runs to 15 residues.

V and J are TRBV21-1 and TRBJ1-1. TRBV21-1 is assigned pseudogene status. CDR3 length: 17 amino acids. The CDR3, as DNA: TGTGCCAGCAGCACTAGAGGTACAGAACCCATGAACACTGAAGCTTTCTTT. Amino acids: CASSTRGTEPMNTEAFF.

The rearrangement links TRBV4-1 to TRBJ1-2; D might be TRBD1 (5 bases). The CDR3 is 15 amino acids. V was pared by 0 bases and J by 4 bases, with 12 bases between. Germline CDR1 and CDR2: MGHRA and YSYEKL. The CDR3, as DNA: TGCGCCAGCAGCCAAGAACCCGGGGCTACCTATGGCTACACCTTC. Amino acids: CASSQEPGATYGYTF.

CDR3 sequence reads: CASSQDSSGTPYNEQFF. CDR3 sequence (DNA): TGTGCCAGCAGCCAAGATTCTTCCGGGACGCCATACAATGAGCAGTTCTTC. The V and J genes are TRBV4-2 and TRBJ2-1; either TRBD1 or TRBD2 may supply D (5 bases each). Germline V gene lookup returns CDR1 LGHNA and CDR2 YNFKEQ. The CDR3 runs 17 residues. V shed 0 bases and J shed 4 bases, with 16 bases lying between them.

The chain combines TRBV7-2 with TRBJ1-6; no clear D. V was cut by 1 base and J by 8 bases, with 12 bases left in between. The germline CDR1 and CDR2 sequences are SGHTA and FQGNSA. The CDR3 has 15 residues. The CDR3 reads CASSLVQSTHSPLHF. In nucleotides, the CDR3 is TGTGCCAGCAGCTTAGTCCAGAGCACTCATTCACCCCTCCACTTT.